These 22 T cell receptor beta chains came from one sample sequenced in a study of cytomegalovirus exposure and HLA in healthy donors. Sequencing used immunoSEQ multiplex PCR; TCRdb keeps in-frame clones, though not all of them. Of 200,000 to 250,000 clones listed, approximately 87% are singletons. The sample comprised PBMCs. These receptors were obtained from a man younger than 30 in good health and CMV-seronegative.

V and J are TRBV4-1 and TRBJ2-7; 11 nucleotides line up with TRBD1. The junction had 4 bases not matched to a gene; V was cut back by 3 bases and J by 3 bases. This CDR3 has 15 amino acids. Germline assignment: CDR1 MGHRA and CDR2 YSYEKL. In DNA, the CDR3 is TGCGCCAGCAGCCACCCGGGACAGGGGGTCTACGAGCAGTACTTC. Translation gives CASSHPGQGVYEQYF.

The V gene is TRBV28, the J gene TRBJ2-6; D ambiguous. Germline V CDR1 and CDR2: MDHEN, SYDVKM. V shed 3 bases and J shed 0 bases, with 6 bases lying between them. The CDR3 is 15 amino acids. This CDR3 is CASSFRGSGANVLTF. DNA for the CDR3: TGTGCCAGCAGTTTCCGAGGCTCTGGGGCCAACGTCCTGACTTTC.

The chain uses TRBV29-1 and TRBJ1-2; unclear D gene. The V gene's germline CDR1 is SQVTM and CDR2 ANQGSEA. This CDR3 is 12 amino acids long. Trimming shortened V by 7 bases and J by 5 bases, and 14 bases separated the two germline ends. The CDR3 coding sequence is TGCAGCGGCGGGGAGAATCGTTATGGCTACACCTTC. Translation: CSGGENRYGYTF.

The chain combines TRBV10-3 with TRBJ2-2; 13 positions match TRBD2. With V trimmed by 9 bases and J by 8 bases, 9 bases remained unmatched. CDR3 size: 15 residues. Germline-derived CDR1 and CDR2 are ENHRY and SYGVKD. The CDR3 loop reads CAMRTSGSSKGELFF. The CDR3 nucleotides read TGTGCCATGAGGACTAGCGGGAGTAGTAAGGGGGAGCTGTTTTTT.

CDR3 in amino acids: CASSELRADEQFF. The DNA for the CDR3 is TGTGCCAGCAGTGAATTGAGGGCAGATGAGCAGTTCTTC. The genes are TRBV25-1 and TRBJ2-1; perhaps TRBD2 as D (5 bases). The CDR3 has 13 amino acids. The V and J ends lost 1 base and 8 bases respectively, with 9 bases between them. Germline CDR1 and CDR2: MGHDK and SYGVNS.

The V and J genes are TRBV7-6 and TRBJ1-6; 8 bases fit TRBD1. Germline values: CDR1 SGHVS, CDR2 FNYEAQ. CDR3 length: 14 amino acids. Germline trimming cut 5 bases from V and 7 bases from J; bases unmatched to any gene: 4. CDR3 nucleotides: TGTGCCAGCAGCAAAGGACAGGGAAATTCACCCCTCCACTTT. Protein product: CASSKGQGNSPLHF.

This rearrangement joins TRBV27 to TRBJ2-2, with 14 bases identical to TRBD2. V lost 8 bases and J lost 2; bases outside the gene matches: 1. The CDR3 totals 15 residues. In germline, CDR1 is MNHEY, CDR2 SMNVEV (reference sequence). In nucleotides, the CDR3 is TGTGCCAGCGGGACTAGCGGGAGCAACACCGGGGAGCTGTTTTTT. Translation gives CASGTSGSNTGELFF.

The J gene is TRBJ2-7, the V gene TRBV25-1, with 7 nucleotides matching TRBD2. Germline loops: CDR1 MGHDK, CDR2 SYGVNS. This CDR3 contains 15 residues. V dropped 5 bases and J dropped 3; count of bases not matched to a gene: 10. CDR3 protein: CASSRAGDPHYEQYF. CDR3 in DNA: TGTGCCAGCAGTCGGGCGGGAGACCCGCACTACGAGCAGTACTTC.

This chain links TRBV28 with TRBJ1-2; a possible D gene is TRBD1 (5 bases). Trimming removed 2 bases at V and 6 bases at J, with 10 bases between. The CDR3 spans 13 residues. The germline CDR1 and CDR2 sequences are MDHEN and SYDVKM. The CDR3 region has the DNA TGTGCCAGCAGTTTAGTGCAGGGAAATGGCTACACCTTC. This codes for CASSLVQGNGYTF.

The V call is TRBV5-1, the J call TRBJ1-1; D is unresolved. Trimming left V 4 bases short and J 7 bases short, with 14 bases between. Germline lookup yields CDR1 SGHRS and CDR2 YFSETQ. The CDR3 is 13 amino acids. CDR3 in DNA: TGCGCCAGCAGCCGAACAGTTTCCGGTGAAGCTTTCTTT. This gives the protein CASSRTVSGEAFF.

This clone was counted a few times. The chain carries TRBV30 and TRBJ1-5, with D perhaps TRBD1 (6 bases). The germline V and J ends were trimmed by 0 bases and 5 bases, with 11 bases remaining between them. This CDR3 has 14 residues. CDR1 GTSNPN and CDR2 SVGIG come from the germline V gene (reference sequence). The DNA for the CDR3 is TGTGCCTGGAGTGTAAGAGGGGGGGATCAGCCCCAGCATTTT. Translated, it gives CAWSVRGGDQPQHF.

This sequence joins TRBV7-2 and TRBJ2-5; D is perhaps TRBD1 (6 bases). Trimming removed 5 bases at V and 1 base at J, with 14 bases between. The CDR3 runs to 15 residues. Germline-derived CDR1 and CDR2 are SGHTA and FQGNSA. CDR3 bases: TGTGCCAGCAGCCCAATGACAGGACTCCAAGAGACCCAGTACTTC. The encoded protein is CASSPMTGLQETQYF.

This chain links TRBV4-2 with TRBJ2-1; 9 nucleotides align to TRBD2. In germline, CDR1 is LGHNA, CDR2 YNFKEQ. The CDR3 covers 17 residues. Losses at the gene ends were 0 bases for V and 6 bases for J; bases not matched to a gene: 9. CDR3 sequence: CASSQEVLASGINEQFF. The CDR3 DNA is TGTGCCAGCAGCCAAGAGGTTCTGGCTAGCGGGATCAATGAGCAGTTCTTC.

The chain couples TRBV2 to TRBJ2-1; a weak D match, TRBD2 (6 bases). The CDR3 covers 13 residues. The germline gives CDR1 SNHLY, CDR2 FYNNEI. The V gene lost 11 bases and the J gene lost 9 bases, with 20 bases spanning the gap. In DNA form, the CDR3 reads TGTGCCGGGAAGTCGAACACCGGGGGTGAGCAGTTCTTC. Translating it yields CAGKSNTGGEQFF. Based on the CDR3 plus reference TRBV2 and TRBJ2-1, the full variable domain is EPEVTQTPSHQVTQMGQEVILRCVPISNHLYFYWYRQILGQKVEFLVSFYNNEISEKSEIFDDQFSVERPDGSNFTLKIRSTKLEDSAMYFCAGKSNTGGEQFFGPGTRLTVL.

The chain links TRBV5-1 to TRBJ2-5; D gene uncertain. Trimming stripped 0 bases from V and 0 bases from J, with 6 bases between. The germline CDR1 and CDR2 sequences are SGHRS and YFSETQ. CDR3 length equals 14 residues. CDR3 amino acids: CASSLVADQETQYF. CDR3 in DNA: TGCGCCAGCAGCTTGGTGGCAGACCAAGAGACCCAGTACTTC.

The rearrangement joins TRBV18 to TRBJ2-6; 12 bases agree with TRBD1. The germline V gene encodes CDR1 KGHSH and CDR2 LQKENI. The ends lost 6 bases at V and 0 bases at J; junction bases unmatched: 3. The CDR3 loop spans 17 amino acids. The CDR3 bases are TGTGCCAGCTCTGGGACAGGGGGCGCCTCTGGGGCCAACGTCCTGACTTTC. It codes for CASSGTGGASGANVLTF.

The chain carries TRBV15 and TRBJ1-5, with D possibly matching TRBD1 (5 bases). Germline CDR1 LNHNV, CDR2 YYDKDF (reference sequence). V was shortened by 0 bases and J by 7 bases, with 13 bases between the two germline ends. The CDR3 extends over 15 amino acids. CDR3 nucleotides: TGTGCCACCAGCAGAGATAACGGGGGGGGACAGCCCCAGCATTTT. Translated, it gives CATSRDNGGGQPQHF.

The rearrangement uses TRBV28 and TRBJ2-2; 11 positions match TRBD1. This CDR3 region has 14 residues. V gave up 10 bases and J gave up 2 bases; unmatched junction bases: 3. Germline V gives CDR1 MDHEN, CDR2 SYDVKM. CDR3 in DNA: TGTGCCATACGGACAGGGGGCAACACCGGGGAGCTGTTTTTT. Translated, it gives CAIRTGGNTGELFF.

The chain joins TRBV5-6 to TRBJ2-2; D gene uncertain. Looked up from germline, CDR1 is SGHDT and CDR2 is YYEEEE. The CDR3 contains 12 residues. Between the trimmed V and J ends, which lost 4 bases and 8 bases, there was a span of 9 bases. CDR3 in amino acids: CASSTNTGELFF. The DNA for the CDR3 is TGTGCCAGCAGCACCAATACTGGGGAGCTGTTTTTT.

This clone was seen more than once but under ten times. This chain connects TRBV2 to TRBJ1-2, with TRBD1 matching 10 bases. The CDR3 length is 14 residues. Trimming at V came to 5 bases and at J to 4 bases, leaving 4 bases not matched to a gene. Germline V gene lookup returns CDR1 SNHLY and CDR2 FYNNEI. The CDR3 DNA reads TGTGCCAGCAGTTGGACAGGGGGGAGCTATGGCTACACCTTC. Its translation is CASSWTGGSYGYTF.

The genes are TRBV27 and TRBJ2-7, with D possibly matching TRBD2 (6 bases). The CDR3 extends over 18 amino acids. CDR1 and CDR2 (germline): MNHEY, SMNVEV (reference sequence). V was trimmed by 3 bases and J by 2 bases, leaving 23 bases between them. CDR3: CASSFSGPGAGRAYEQYF. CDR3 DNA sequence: TGTGCCAGCAGTTTCAGCGGGCCTGGGGCGGGAAGGGCCTACGAGCAGTACTTC.

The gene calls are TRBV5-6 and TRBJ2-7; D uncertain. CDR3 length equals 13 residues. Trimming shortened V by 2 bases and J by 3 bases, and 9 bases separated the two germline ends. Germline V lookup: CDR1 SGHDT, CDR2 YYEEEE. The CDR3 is CASSFQVRYEQYF. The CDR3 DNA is TGTGCCAGCAGCTTCCAGGTCCGCTACGAGCAGTACTTC.